The clone carrying this T cell receptor (beta chain) was seen more than once but under ten times. This CDR3 has 12 amino acids. Germline V gene lookup returns CDR1 ENHRY and CDR2 SYGVKD. Trimming took off 5 bases at V and 5 bases at J, with 7 bases between the two ends. Primers: 60 Vbeta forward and 13 Jbeta reverse. The table came from immunoSEQ multiplex PCR; TCRdb's copy has only in-frame clones and leaves some out. The sample yields some 110,000 clones, 55% to 70% seen once. The source of the sample is a study of cytomegalovirus exposure and HLA in healthy donors. The specimen was PBMCs. The sequence came from a woman aged 25 to 45 in good health and CMV-seronegative. The V call is TRBV10-3, the J call TRBJ2-1; D possibly corresponds to TRBD2 (5 bases). The CDR3 region has the DNA TGTGCCATCAGTACTAGAGACAATGAGCAGTTCTTC. Protein sequence: CAISTRDNEQFF.